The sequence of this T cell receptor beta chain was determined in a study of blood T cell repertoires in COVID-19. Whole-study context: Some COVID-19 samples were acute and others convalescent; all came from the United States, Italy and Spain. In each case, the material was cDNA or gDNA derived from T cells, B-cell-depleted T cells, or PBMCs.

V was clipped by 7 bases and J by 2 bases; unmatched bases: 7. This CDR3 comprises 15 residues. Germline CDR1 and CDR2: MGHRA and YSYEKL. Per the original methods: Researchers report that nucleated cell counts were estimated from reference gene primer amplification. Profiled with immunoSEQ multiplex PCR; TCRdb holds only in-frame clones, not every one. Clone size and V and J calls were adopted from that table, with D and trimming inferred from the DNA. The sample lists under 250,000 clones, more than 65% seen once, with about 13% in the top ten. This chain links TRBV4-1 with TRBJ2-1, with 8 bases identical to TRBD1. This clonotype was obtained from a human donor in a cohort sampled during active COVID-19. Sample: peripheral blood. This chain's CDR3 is CASTQGAGAYNEQFF. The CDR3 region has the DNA TGCGCCAGCACCCAGGGGGCAGGAGCCTACAATGAGCAGTTCTTC.